This T cell receptor (beta chain) emerged from a study of T cells in Graves' hyperthyroidism and ophthalmopathy. Many counts were recorded for this clonotype. Germline CDR1 is SGHAT and CDR2 is FQNNGV. V was pared by 5 bases and J by 0 bases, with 11 bases between. The CDR3 extends over 15 amino acids. TCR beta CDR3 sequences were amplified from RNA transcripts. First-round RT-PCR with HTBI primers amplified the TCR CDR3 region. TCRdb fed the multiplex PCR reads into MiXCR, producing one record per CDR3 protein. The profile covers 700,000 or so distinct CDR3 sequences, with around 15% appearing a single time and about 8.4% taken by the ten largest.

Sequencing was performed on blood. The genes are TRBV11-2 and TRBJ2-1, with a tentative D call TRBD2 (6 bases). The origin of this receptor is a man younger than 35 with Graves' hyperthyroidism. The CDR3 coding sequence is TGTGCCAGCAGCATGGGACTGAGCTCCTACAATGAGCAGTTCTTC. It is translated as CASSMGLSSYNEQFF. The entire variable domain, with the rest obtained from reference TRBV11-2 and TRBJ2-1, is as follows: EAGVAQSPRYKIIEKRQSVAFWCNPISGHATLYWYQQILGQGPKLLIQFQNNGVVDDSQLPKDRFSAERLKGVDSTLKIQPAKLEDSAVYLCASSMGLSSYNEQFFGPGTRLTVL.